This is a list of T cell receptor beta chains from one sample in a study of follicular helper T cells after annual influenza vaccination. The protocol was immunoSEQ multiplex PCR, while the TCRdb copy is restricted to in-frame clones and leaves out a portion. The profile shows under 750 clones, about 85% of them singletons. The sample consisted of CXCR5+ CD38+ circulating T follicular helper cells from blood, taken 7 days after influenza vaccination. These receptors originate from an adult who received the influenza vaccine. CDR3s include the opening cysteine and the closing phenylalanine or tryptophan. D genes are given only for firm matches. A row's size may be missing; if present it is once, few, many or a size class.

>TRBD1|TRBV7-2|15|-|TRBJ1-4
CASSSSRGWGEKLFF
TGTGCCAGCAGCTCTTCCAGGGGGTGGGGTGAAAAACTGTTTTTT
>-|TRBV30|12|-|TRBJ2-7
CAWSAVPYEQYF
TGTGCCTGGAGTGCCGTTCCCTACGAGCAGTACTTC
>-|TRBV7-7|13|-|TRBJ2-1
CASSLERGNEQFF
TGTGCCAGCAGCTTAGAACGGGGCAATGAGCAGTTCTTC
>TRBD2|TRBV5-6|15|-|TRBJ2-1
CASSLGAGAYNEQFF
TGTGCCAGCAGCTTAGGAGCGGGGGCCTACAATGAGCAGTTCTTC
>-|TRBV20-1|11|-|TRBJ2-7
CSADDNYEQYF
TGCAGTGCCGATGACAACTACGAGCAGTACTTC
>-|TRBV9|12|-|TRBJ2-3
CASSESTDTQYF
TGTGCCAGCAGCGAAAGCACAGATACGCAGTATTTT
>-|TRBV5-4|13|-|TRBJ1-1
CASSLPGNTEAFF
TGTGCCAGCAGCTTGCCCGGGAACACTGAAGCTTTCTTT
>-|TRBV28|14|-|TRBJ1-2
CASSTPGSEYGYTF
TGTGCCAGCAGTACCCCAGGGTCCGAATATGGCTACACCTTC
>-|TRBV5-4|13|-|TRBJ1-5
CASSLDNNQPQHF
TGTGCCAGCAGCTTGGACAACAATCAGCCCCAGCATTTT
>TRBD1|TRBV19|19|-|TRBJ1-5
CASSIDGQGRVSSNQPQHF
TGTGCCAGTAGTATAGACGGACAGGGGAGGGTTTCGAGCAATCAGCCCCAGCATTTT
>-|TRBV5-1|13|-|TRBJ2-5
CASSSIGQETQYF
TGCGCCAGCAGCTCGATAGGGCAAGAGACCCAGTACTTC
>-|TRBV19|14|-|TRBJ1-1
CASSPGSLIAEAFF
TGTGCCAGTAGCCCCGGATCATTGATCGCTGAAGCTTTCTTT
>-|TRBV2|16|-|TRBJ2-5
CASRNRIRLGQETQYF
TGTGCCAGCAGGAACAGGATTAGGCTGGGGCAAGAGACCCAGTACTTC
>-|TRBV30|13|-|TRBJ2-3
CAWTRQQMGTQYF
TGTGCCTGGACGAGACAGCAGATGGGTACGCAGTATTTT
>-|TRBV7-2|14|few|TRBJ2-2
CASSQGLTTGELFF
TGTGCCAGCAGTCAAGGTCTAACCACCGGGGAGCTGTTTTTT
>-|TRBV28|14|-|TRBJ1-2
CASSLRDGNYGYTF
TGTGCCAGCAGTTTAAGGGACGGAAACTATGGCTACACCTTC
>TRBD1|TRBV7-6|16|few|TRBJ2-7
CASSLPTGTGASEQYF
TGTGCCAGCAGCTTACCAACCGGGACAGGGGCTAGCGAGCAGTACTTC
>TRBD1|TRBV19|15|-|TRBJ2-2
CASSILGQGNGELFF
TGTGCCAGTAGTATCCTCGGACAGGGCAACGGGGAGCTGTTTTTT
>TRBD1|TRBV27|17|-|TRBJ1-4
CASSYFPPGQGDEKLFF
TGTGCCAGCAGTTATTTCCCACCGGGACAGGGAGATGAAAAACTGTTTTTT
>TRBD1|TRBV5-4|14|-|TRBJ2-7
CASLDRAAPYEQYF
TGTGCCAGCCTGGACAGGGCGGCGCCCTACGAGCAGTACTTC
>-|TRBV7-9|13|-|TRBJ1-5
CASSLGGSQPQHF
TGTGCCAGCAGCTTAGGGGGCAGTCAGCCCCAGCATTTT
>-|TRBV7-2|14|once|TRBJ2-7
CASSLRTSSNEQYF
TGTGCCAGCAGCTTGAGGACATCGTCTAACGAGCAGTACTTC
>-|TRBV7-2|13|-|TRBJ2-7
CASSLRTDYEQYF
TGTGCCAGCAGCTTAAGGACAGACTACGAGCAGTACTTC
>-|TRBV2|15|-|TRBJ2-3
CASSSLMTGGNTQYF
TGTGCCAGCAGCTCGCTGATGACTGGGGGTAATACGCAGTATTTT
>TRBD2|TRBV5-1|16|-|TRBJ2-5
CASSIGTSGGRETQYF
TGCGCCAGCAGCATCGGGACTAGCGGGGGACGCGAGACCCAGTACTTC
>-|TRBV7-9|13|-|TRBJ2-1
CASSWVGEAEQFF
TGTGCCAGCAGCTGGGTGGGGGAGGCGGAGCAGTTCTTC
>TRBD1|TRBV10-3|14|few|TRBJ1-2
CAISEGQGARGYTF
TGTGCCATCAGTGAGGGACAGGGGGCTAGAGGCTACACCTTC
>-|TRBV5-8|13|few|TRBJ2-7
CASSLVGPSRVYF
TGTGCCAGCAGCTTGGTTGGGCCTTCCAGGGTGTACTTC
>-|TRBV5-6|14|-|TRBJ2-2
CASSLGPNTGELFF
TGTGCCAGCAGCTTGGGTCCGAACACCGGGGAGCTGTTTTTT
>-|TRBV28|11|-|TRBJ1-1
CASRANTEAFF
TGTGCCAGCAGGGCTAACACTGAAGCTTTCTTT
>TRBD1|TRBV19|17|few|TRBJ1-2
CASSIGPRDRGHYGYTF
TGTGCCAGTAGTATAGGTCCCCGGGACAGGGGGCACTATGGCTACACCTTC
>TRBD1|TRBV4-1|16|few|TRBJ2-7
CASSQGWDRDTYEQYF
TGCGCCAGCAGCCAAGGTTGGGACAGGGACACCTACGAGCAGTACTTC
>TRBD1|TRBV28|15|-|TRBJ1-4
CASSPAGTAGDLLFF
TGTGCCAGCAGCCCCGCCGGGACAGCCGGAGACCTTCTGTTTTTT
>-|TRBV7-2|14|-|TRBJ2-1
CASSLVNEGDEQFF
TGTGCCAGCAGCTTAGTTAACGAGGGTGATGAGCAGTTCTTC
>TRBD2|TRBV11-2|18|-|TRBJ2-1
CASSLGPLTSGGRIEQFF
TGTGCCAGCAGCTTAGGCCCCCTTACTAGCGGGGGACGGATTGAGCAGTTCTTC
>-|TRBV18|13|-|TRBJ2-2
CASSPRTAGELFF
TGTGCCAGCTCCCCGAGGACAGCCGGGGAGCTGTTTTTT
>-|TRBV5-3|12|-|TRBJ2-5
CARSKGQETQYF
TGTGCCAGAAGCAAGGGCCAAGAGACCCAGTACTTC
>-|TRBV27|14|-|TRBJ1-2
CASSLSRAGHGYTF
TGTGCCAGCAGTTTATCGAGGGCAGGCCATGGCTACACCTTC
>-|TRBV2|13|-|TRBJ1-5
CASSVSTVQPQHF
TGTGCCAGCAGTGTCTCCACTGTTCAGCCCCAGCATTTT
>-|TRBV6-1|15|few|TRBJ1-5
CASSEAGGMRQPQHF
TGTGCCAGCAGTGAAGCGGGGGGCATGCGTCAGCCCCAGCATTTT
>TRBD1|TRBV18|14|-|TRBJ2-1
CATSRGTGDNEQFF
TGTGCCACCTCTCGGGGGACAGGGGACAATGAGCAGTTCTTC
>TRBD1|TRBV7-7|15|-|TRBJ2-5
CASSYTTGFQETQYF
TGTGCCAGCAGCTATACGACAGGGTTCCAAGAGACCCAGTACTTC
>-|TRBV2|14|-|TRBJ1-6
CATDSSLPNSPLHF
TGTGCCACAGACTCGTCTCTCCCTAATTCACCCCTCCACTTT
>TRBD1|TRBV9|15|-|TRBJ2-7
CASSVAGDRVNEQYF
TGTGCCAGCAGCGTAGCAGGGGACAGGGTGAACGAGCAGTACTTC
>TRBD1|TRBV9|14|few|TRBJ1-6
CASSRDRGLSPLHF
TGTGCCAGCAGCCGGGACAGGGGGCTTTCACCCCTCCACTTT
>-|TRBV11-2|15|-|TRBJ2-2
CASSSGRLNTGELFF
TGTGCCAGCAGCTCTGGACGGTTGAACACCGGGGAGCTGTTTTTT
>-|TRBV30|17|-|TRBJ2-2
CAWSPSGAGRNTGELFF
TGTGCCTGGAGCCCCTCTGGGGCGGGGAGGAACACCGGGGAGCTGTTTTTT
>-|TRBV6-5|15|once|TRBJ1-6
CASRRTVFYNSPLHF
TGTGCCAGCAGACGGACAGTGTTCTATAATTCACCCCTCCACTTT
>-|TRBV30|15|-|TRBJ1-4
CAWSDGGEGGEKLFF
TGTGCCTGGAGTGACGGTGGGGAGGGTGGAGAAAAACTGTTTTTT
>-|TRBV23-1|19|-|TRBJ1-4
CASSRRLARAGAICEKLFF
TGCGCCAGCAGTCGAAGACTTGCTAGAGCAGGGGCTATCTGTGAAAAACTGTTTTTT
>TRBD2|TRBV28|15|-|TRBJ2-2
CASSPGGAEIGELFF
TGTGCCAGCAGCCCCGGGGGGGCGGAGATCGGGGAGCTGTTTTTT
>TRBD1|TRBV18|14|-|TRBJ1-3
CASSRDSSGNTIYF
TGTGCCAGCTCACGGGACAGCTCTGGAAACACCATATATTTT
>-|TRBV6-4|17|-|TRBJ2-2
CASSPQKVSGSAGELFF
TGTGCCAGCAGTCCTCAGAAGGTGTCAGGGTCGGCCGGGGAGCTGTTTTTT
>TRBD2|TRBV29-1|15|-|TRBJ2-3
CSVAGLAGGSDTQYF
TGCAGCGTCGCGGGACTAGCGGGGGGTTCAGATACGCAGTATTTT